The next 17 T cell receptor beta chains were all read from a single sample in a study of T cells in Graves' hyperthyroidism and ophthalmopathy (dated by TCRdb to between 2018 and 2020). Library preparation was by multiplex PCR. Sequencing was performed on an Illumina HiSeq 2000. The TCR beta CDR3 regions were amplified from the RNA transcripts. For the first round of RT-PCR on the TCR CDR3, the HTBI primer set was used together with the Qiagen OneStep RT-PCR kit. TCRdb reprocessing: public reads trimmed at Q25 with fastp, clones called with MiXCR, in-frame beta chains kept. Every CDR3 protein is listed once, alongside the most common genes and DNA of its rows. Here the sample has roughly 300,000 distinct CDR3 sequences; about 18% occur a single time. The biggest ten clones account for around 47% of the sample. The sequencing input was blood. These receptors were obtained from a woman between 50 and 59 years old with Graves' hyperthyroidism.

This clonotype appeared a few times. J is TRBJ2-1 and V is TRBV4-2; 10 bases map to TRBD2. Unmatched junction bases numbered 8, after V lost 0 bases and J lost 9 bases. This CDR3 contains 16 residues. Germline V gives CDR1 LGHNA, CDR2 YNFKEQ. This chain's CDR3 is CASSQDTASGGREQFF. The CDR3, as DNA: TGTGCCAGCAGCCAAGATACGGCTAGCGGGGGCCGTGAGCAGTTCTTC.

This clonotype was seen only a few times. The chain combines TRBV19 with TRBJ1-2; the D gene is possibly TRBD1 (6 bases). The CDR3 contains 11 residues. The V end lost 7 bases, the J end lost 6 bases, and 9 bases lay between the germline ends. Germline loops: CDR1 LNHDA, CDR2 SQIVND (reference sequence). CDR3 in DNA: TGTGCCAGTACCGCAGGGGATGGCTACACCTTC. Protein sequence: CASTAGDGYTF.

This clonotype was recorded many times. The J gene is TRBJ2-3, the V gene TRBV6-1; TRBD1 matches 9 bases. The junction had 7 bases not matched to a gene; V was cut back by 6 bases and J by 0 bases. This CDR3 has 16 amino acids. CDR1 and CDR2 (germline): MNHNS, SASEGT. The CDR3 loop is CASRPGTGTSTDTQYF. The CDR3, as DNA: TGTGCCAGCAGGCCCGGGACAGGGACTAGCACAGATACGCAGTATTTT.

V is TRBV4-1 and J is TRBJ2-3, with D maybe TRBD1 (5 bases). CDR3 size: 15 residues. The V end lost 6 bases, the J end lost 2 bases, and 15 bases lay between the germline ends. Germline CDR1 reads MGHRA; CDR2 reads YSYEKL. The chain's CDR3 is CASRQATENTDTQYF. In nucleotides, the CDR3 is TGCGCCAGCAGGCAGGCGACAGAAAACACAGATACGCAGTATTTT.

This clonotype was seen more than once but under ten times. The chain links TRBV7-2 to TRBJ2-5, with D uncertain. V dropped 5 bases and J dropped 7 bases, with 11 bases sitting between them. The CDR3 covers 12 residues. CDR1 SGHTA and CDR2 FQGNSA come from the germline V gene. The CDR3 DNA is TGTGCCAGCAGCACACTCGGCTGGACCCAGTACTTC. Encoded protein: CASSTLGWTQYF.

This clonotype was observed a handful of times. The chain employs TRBV20-1 and TRBJ2-1, with D maybe TRBD2 (6 bases). The V gene lost 6 bases and the J gene lost 7 bases, with 19 bases spanning the gap. CDR1 DFQATT and CDR2 SNEGSKA come from the germline V gene (reference sequence). CDR3 length: 14 residues. This chain's CDR3 is CSAPGSGSGNEQFF. The CDR3 DNA sequence: TGCAGTGCCCCGGGTAGCGGATCTGGGAATGAGCAGTTCTTC.

The rearrangement links TRBV20-1 to TRBJ1-3, with D perhaps matching TRBD1 (5 bases). Trimming removed 4 bases from V and 1 base from J, with 8 bases in between. Germline V gene lookup returns CDR1 DFQATT and CDR2 SNEGSKA (reference sequence). CDR3 length: 13 residues. Written as DNA, the CDR3 is TGCAGTGCTACAAGGGGTTCTGGAAACACCATATATTTT. Protein product: CSATRGSGNTIYF.

This clonotype has just a few counts. The J gene is TRBJ1-6, the V gene TRBV7-3, with D hard to call. In germline, CDR1 is SGHTA, CDR2 FQGTGA. The CDR3 runs 13 residues. The germline V and J ends were trimmed by 0 bases and 3 bases, with 0 bases remaining between them. CDR3 DNA sequence: TGTGCCAGCAGCTTAACCTATAATTCACCCCTCCACTTT. Amino acid sequence: CASSLTYNSPLHF.

The chain's CDR3 is CASGTSHTGELFF. In DNA form, the CDR3 reads TGCGCCAGTGGAACTAGCCACACCGGGGAGCTGTTTTTT. This rearrangement joins TRBV4-1 to TRBJ2-2; weak D call: TRBD2 (6 bases). V was clipped by 9 bases and J by 3 bases, with 11 bases between them. This CDR3 is 13 amino acids long. Looked up from germline, CDR1 is MGHRA and CDR2 is YSYEKL.

This clonotype was picked up many times. The chain links TRBV2 to TRBJ2-3, with no clear D. Per germline, CDR1 SNHLY and CDR2 FYNNEI. Trimming pared 1 base from V and 4 bases from J, leaving 6 bases between. CDR3 length: 13 residues. This CDR3 is CASSEGRSDTQYF. The CDR3 DNA is TGTGCCAGCAGTGAAGGTCGGTCAGATACGCAGTATTTT. Filled out from reference TRBV2 and TRBJ2-3, the complete variable domain reads EPEVTQTPSHQVTQMGQEVILRCVPISNHLYFYWYRQILGQKVEFLVSFYNNEISEKSEIFDDQFSVERPDGSNFTLKIRSTKLEDSAMYFCASSEGRSDTQYFGPGTRLTVL.

This clonotype occurred many times. The rearrangement joins TRBV13 to TRBJ2-3; no clear D gene. Germline V gene data show CDR1 as PRHDT and CDR2 as FYEKMQ (reference sequence). The CDR3 length is 12 residues. V was pared by 8 bases and J by 1 base, with 7 bases between. CDR3 coding DNA: TGTGCCAGCCAACGTGGCACAGATACGCAGTATTTT. Residues: CASQRGTDTQYF.

This clonotype has a handful of counts. The chain is built from TRBV20-1 and TRBJ2-1; 11 bases are shared with TRBD2. The CDR3 is made up of 14 amino acids. The V gene's germline CDR1 is DFQATT and CDR2 SNEGSKA (reference sequence). The V and J ends lost 7 bases and 4 bases, in that order; junction bases with no gene match: 6. The CDR3 loop reads CSGSGTSGYNEQFF. CDR3 DNA sequence: TGCAGTGGCTCCGGGACTAGCGGTTACAATGAGCAGTTCTTC.

This clonotype was detected only once. The chain combines TRBV15 with TRBJ2-7, with 8 bases aligning to TRBD2. This CDR3 contains 14 residues. Germline CDR1 is LNHNV and CDR2 is YYDKDF (reference sequence). J lost 6 bases, V lost 9 bases, and 13 bases had no gene match. The chain's CDR3 is CATIISGIGREQYF. The CDR3 coding sequence is TGTGCCACTATCATTAGCGGGATCGGTCGCGAGCAGTACTTC.

The CDR3 region is CASSLASGGEQETQYF. In DNA form, the CDR3 reads TGCGCCAGCAGCTTGGCGTCAGGGGGCGAACAAGAGACCCAGTACTTC. The rearrangement uses TRBV5-1 and TRBJ2-5; 8 bases align to TRBD1. The CDR3 consists of 16 residues. Per germline, CDR1 SGHRS and CDR2 YFSETQ. Germline trimming cut 0 bases from V and 2 bases from J; bases unmatched to any gene: 6.

At least ten counts were recorded for this clonotype. The V and J genes are TRBV5-1 and TRBJ2-5; D unclear. The CDR3 spans 12 residues. CDR1 SGHRS and CDR2 YFSETQ come from the germline V gene. The V gene lost 2 bases and the J gene lost 5 bases, with 7 bases spanning the gap. CDR3 sequence reads: CASSFLGETQYF. The CDR3 DNA follows: TGCGCCAGCAGCTTCCTAGGGGAGACCCAGTACTTC.

The table lists this clonotype with many counts. This chain joins TRBV11-2 and TRBJ2-7; 8 nucleotides agree with TRBD1. The trim removed 3 bases at V and 6 bases at J, leaving 10 bases unmatched. The germline gives CDR1 SGHAT, CDR2 FQNNGV. The CDR3 loop spans 15 amino acids. CDR3 nucleotides: TGTGCCAGCAGCTTCAGTAGGACAGGGCTTTCCGAGCAGTACTTC. Its translation: CASSFSRTGLSEQYF.

The V call is TRBV14, the J call TRBJ2-2; a possible D gene is TRBD2 (5 bases). Trimming took 2 bases from V and 9 from J, leaving 25 bases between them. Germline lookup yields CDR1 SGHDN and CDR2 FVKESK. The CDR3 spans 18 residues. The CDR3 here is CASSQSGQRGPRPRELFF. As DNA, the CDR3 is TGTGCCAGCAGCCAATCGGGTCAGAGAGGGCCACGTCCCCGGGAGCTGTTTTTT. The entire variable domain, with the rest obtained from reference TRBV14 and TRBJ2-2, is as follows: EAGVTQFPSHSVIEKGQTVTLRCDPISGHDNLYWYRRVMGKEIKFLLHFVKESKQDESGMPNNRFLAERTGGTYSTLKVQPAELEDSGVYFCASSQSGQRGPRPRELFFGEGSRLTVL.